The clone carrying this T cell receptor (beta chain) was seen a handful of times. Its antigen is still unknown. The germline V gene has CDR1 MNHEY and CDR2 SVGEGT. With V trimmed by 4 bases and J by 6 bases, 7 bases remained unmatched. This CDR3 is 15 amino acids long. Each CDR3 protein is one row after TCRdb ran MiXCR on the reads. The data show 200,000 to 300,000 distinct CDR3 sequences, around 9% seen once. The record originates from a study of T cell repertoires in cytomegalovirus infection. About the research overall: Public TCR beta signature analysis indicated the presence of both CMV infection and matching HLA type. Study results and caveats: The cumulative frequency of public TCR beta families identified carriers of CMV plus the relevant HLA. Dominant in the ex vivo response were TCR beta clonotypes restricted by HLA-C and specific for CMV.

This clonotype originated in a human donor in good health (CMV status not recorded). Some clones in this sample may be carry-over from other donors' samples. The sequenced material came from PBMCs. This rearrangement joins TRBV6-2 or TRBV6-3 to TRBJ2-7; 12 positions agree with TRBD1. In DNA, the CDR3 is TGTGCCAGCAGTTCCCGGGACAGGGGGCGTAGCGAGCAGTACTTC. Its translation is CASSSRDRGRSEQYF.